These 18 T cell receptor beta chains share one sample of origin, sequenced in a study of blood T cell repertoires in COVID-19. Assay used: immunoSEQ multiplex PCR; TCRdb lists only in-frame clones, some missing. The data contain over 100,000 clones, 65% to 90% of them seen just once; the ten biggest clones take up roughly a tenth. The sequencing sample was made of peripheral blood. All receptors derive from a man at least 80 years old with acute or convalescent COVID-19.

This chain joins TRBV28 and TRBJ1-5, with no clear D. The CDR3 is 14 residues long. V lost 8 bases and J 3 bases, leaving 14 bases between the germline ends. Germline V gives CDR1 MDHEN, CDR2 SYDVKM. The CDR3 here is CASVLLADNQPQHF. The CDR3 DNA reads TGTGCCAGCGTTCTGCTGGCAGACAATCAGCCCCAGCATTTT.

Only a few counts were recorded for this clone. The chain recombines TRBV28 with TRBJ2-7, with D possibly matching TRBD1 (6 bases). Germline V lookup: CDR1 MDHEN, CDR2 SYDVKM. The CDR3 length is 14 residues. Trimming removed 3 bases from V and 0 bases from J, with 9 bases in between. The CDR3 nucleotides are TGTGCCAGCAGTTTTACAGGGTACTCCTACGAGCAGTACTTC. Translating it yields CASSFTGYSYEQYF.

This clone was detected only a few times. The rearrangement uses TRBV10-1 and TRBJ2-3, with 12 nucleotides matching TRBD1. CDR1 and CDR2 (germline): WNHNN, SYGVQD (reference sequence). The CDR3 consists of 16 residues. J was trimmed by 5 bases and V by 4 bases; bases with no gene match: 7. Written as DNA, the CDR3 is TGCGCCAGCAGTGGGGGGACAGGGGGCTCCGTAGATACGCAGTATTTT. It encodes CASSGGTGGSVDTQYF.

This chain connects TRBV10-3 to TRBJ2-3; 12 bases match TRBD1. The germline CDR1 and CDR2 sequences are ENHRY and SYGVKD. The length of the CDR3 is 14 residues. Germline trimming cut 6 bases from V and 5 bases from J; bases unmatched to any gene: 3. The CDR3 region has the DNA TGTGCCATCAGGCGGGACAGGGGGCAAGATACGCAGTATTTT. As protein: CAIRRDRGQDTQYF.

This chain uses TRBV2 with TRBJ2-7, with 8 bases fitting TRBD2. CDR3 length: 14 residues. CDR1 SNHLY and CDR2 FYNNEI come from the germline V gene. Losses at the gene ends were 6 bases for V and 0 bases for J; bases not matched to a gene: 4. CDR3 in DNA: TGTGCCAGCAGGCTAGGGACTAGCTCCTACGAGCAGTACTTC. Its protein is CASRLGTSSYEQYF. Drawing the rest from reference TRBV2 and TRBJ2-7, the complete variable domain is EPEVTQTPSHQVTQMGQEVILRCVPISNHLYFYWYRQILGQKVEFLVSFYNNEISEKSEIFDDQFSVERPDGSNFTLKIRSTKLEDSAMYFCASRLGTSSYEQYFGPGTRLTVT.

The chain recombines TRBV4-1 with TRBJ1-3; D not certain. Germline assignment: CDR1 MGHRA and CDR2 YSYEKL. The CDR3 length is 16 residues. Trimming cost V 6 bases and J 2 bases, with 17 bases left between them. The CDR3 here is CASSQPPGSPGNTIYF. CDR3 sequence (DNA): TGCGCCAGCAGTCAACCCCCCGGGAGCCCTGGAAACACCATATATTTT.

This rearrangement joins TRBV18 to TRBJ2-1; TRBD2 might be the D (5 bases). V was trimmed by 6 bases and J by 6 bases, leaving 12 bases between them. Germline V CDR1 and CDR2: KGHSH, LQKENI. This CDR3 spans 13 amino acids. Here the CDR3 reads CASSFLEGNEQFF. CDR3 bases: TGTGCCAGCTCCTTTTTAGAGGGCAATGAGCAGTTCTTC.

CDR3 in DNA: TGTGCCAGCAGTACGTGGGCTGGGGAGGGAAACACCATATATTTT. Its protein is CASSTWAGEGNTIYF. The chain joins TRBV27 to TRBJ1-3, with D hard to call. This CDR3 has 15 residues. Between the trimmed V and J ends, which lost 5 bases and 4 bases, there was a span of 15 bases. Germline loops: CDR1 MNHEY, CDR2 SMNVEV (reference sequence).

The chain carries TRBV3-1 (or the pseudogene TRBV3-2) and TRBJ1-1, with 11 nucleotides matching TRBD1. Germline V gene data show CDR1 as LGHDT and CDR2 as YNNKEL (reference sequence). The trim removed 4 bases at V and 5 bases at J, leaving 3 bases unmatched. The CDR3 runs to 14 residues. For the CDR3, the DNA is TGTGCCAGCAGCCGAGGGACAGGGGGTACTGAAGCTTTCTTT. Translation: CASSRGTGGTEAFF.

This sequence joins TRBV7-2 and TRBJ2-3, with 8 positions matching TRBD2. The CDR3 has 14 residues. The germline gives CDR1 SGHTA, CDR2 FQGNSA. V dropped 5 bases and J dropped 2; count of bases not matched to a gene: 3. CDR3 nucleotide sequence: TGTGCCAGCAGCCTTAGCGGGACCACAGATACGCAGTATTTT. Its protein is CASSLSGTTDTQYF. Full variable domain (remainder filled in from reference TRBV7-2 and TRBJ2-3): GAGVSQSPSNKVTEKGKDVELRCDPISGHTALYWYRQSLGQGLEFLIYFQGNSAPDKSGLPSDRFSAERTGGSVSTLTIQRTQQEDSAVYLCASSLSGTTDTQYFGPGTRLTVL.

The chain employs TRBV30 and TRBJ2-3; a possible D gene is TRBD1 (6 bases). The CDR3 is 13 residues long. Germline-derived CDR1 and CDR2 are GTSNPN and SVGIG (reference sequence). Trimming cost V 6 bases and J 1 base, with 11 bases left between them. CDR3 in amino acids: CACQRQGTDTQYF. CDR3 in DNA: TGTGCCTGCCAGAGACAGGGCACAGATACGCAGTATTTT. Complete variable domain (other parts from reference TRBV30 and TRBJ2-3): SQTIHQWPATLVQPVGSPLSLECTVEGTSNPNLYWYRQAAGRGLQLLFYSVGIGQISSEVPQNLSASRPQDRQFILSSKKLLLSDSGFYLCACQRQGTDTQYFGPGTRLTVL.

V is TRBV5-1 and J is TRBJ2-7, with D maybe TRBD2 (6 bases). This CDR3 is built from 12 residues. Germline loops: CDR1 SGHRS, CDR2 YFSETQ. V was clipped by 2 bases and J by 3 bases, with 6 bases between them. The CDR3 nucleotides are TGCGCCAGCAGCTTCGGGGGCTACGAGCAGTACTTC. Translation gives CASSFGGYEQYF.

V is TRBV27 and J is TRBJ1-5, with D perhaps matching TRBD1 (5 bases). This CDR3 is 13 amino acids long. V dropped 2 bases and J dropped 12 bases, with 14 bases sitting between them. CDR1 is MNHEY, CDR2 SMNVEV, per germline (reference sequence). The CDR3 bases are TGTGCCAGCAGTTTACGTCGGACGGACATCCAGCATTTT. Translating it yields CASSLRRTDIQHF.

The chain employs TRBV10-3 and TRBJ1-5; D is possibly TRBD1 (5 bases). Trimming removed 4 bases from V and 0 bases from J, with 13 bases in between. Germline loops: CDR1 ENHRY, CDR2 SYGVKD. The CDR3 runs 16 residues. The CDR3 sequence: CAISASQQGSNQPQHF. The CDR3 DNA reads TGTGCCATCAGTGCGAGTCAGCAGGGTAGCAATCAGCCCCAGCATTTT.

The chain joins TRBV5-1 to TRBJ2-1; D gene unclear. CDR3 size: 14 residues. The germline V and J ends were trimmed by 6 bases and 6 bases, with 16 bases remaining between them. CDR1 is SGHRS, CDR2 YFSETQ, per germline. CDR3 coding DNA: TGCGCCAGCAACCCTGGTGGCACATCCAATGAGCAGTTCTTC. As protein: CASNPGGTSNEQFF.

The chain employs TRBV6-5 and TRBJ1-1; TRBD1 agrees at 8 bases. This CDR3 is built from 13 residues. CDR1 and CDR2 (germline): MNHEY, SVGAGI. V lost 7 bases, J lost 4 bases, and 5 bases stayed unmatched. The DNA of the CDR3 is TGTGCCAGCACGTCAACAGGGGGCACTGAAGCTTTCTTT. This translates into CASTSTGGTEAFF.

The chain links TRBV5-1 to TRBJ2-2; no reliable D call. This CDR3 has 15 amino acids. Per germline, CDR1 SGHRS and CDR2 YFSETQ. V was cut by 0 bases and J by 0 bases, with 6 bases left in between. The CDR3 sequence: CASSLGHSNTGELFF. The CDR3 DNA is TGCGCCAGCAGCTTGGGACATTCGAACACCGGGGAGCTGTTTTTT.

The chain is built from TRBV5-5 and TRBJ1-1; TRBD1 matches at 9 bases. In germline, CDR1 is SGHKS, CDR2 YYEKEE (reference sequence). J gave up 10 bases and V 4 bases, and 11 bases lay outside the gene matches. This CDR3 spans 14 amino acids. The CDR3 spells CASSPPGQGFSAFF. CDR3 nucleotides: TGTGCCAGCAGCCCACCGGGACAGGGATTTTCAGCTTTCTTT.